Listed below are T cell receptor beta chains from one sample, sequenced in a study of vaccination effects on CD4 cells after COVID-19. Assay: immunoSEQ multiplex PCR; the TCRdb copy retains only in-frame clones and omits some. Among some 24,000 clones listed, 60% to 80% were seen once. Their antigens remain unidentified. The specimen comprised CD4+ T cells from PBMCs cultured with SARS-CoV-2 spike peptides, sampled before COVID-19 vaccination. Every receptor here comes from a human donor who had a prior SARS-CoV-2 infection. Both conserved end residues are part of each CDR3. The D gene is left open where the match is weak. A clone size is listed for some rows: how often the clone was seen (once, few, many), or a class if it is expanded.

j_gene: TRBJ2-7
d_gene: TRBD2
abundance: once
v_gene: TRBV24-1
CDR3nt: TGTGCCATTTTTCAGACTAGCGCAACCTACGAGCAGTACTTC
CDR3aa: CAIFQTSATYEQYF

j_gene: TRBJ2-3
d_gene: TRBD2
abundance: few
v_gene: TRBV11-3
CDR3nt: TGTGCCAGCAGCATACTTAGCGGGACTGTGGCCCGTAGGCAGTATTTT
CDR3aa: CASSILSGTVARRQYF

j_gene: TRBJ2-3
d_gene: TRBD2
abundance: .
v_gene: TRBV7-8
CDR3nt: TGTGCCAGCAGCCCCAGATTAGCGGGGGCCATCACAGATACGCAGTATTTT
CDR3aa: CASSPRLAGAITDTQYF

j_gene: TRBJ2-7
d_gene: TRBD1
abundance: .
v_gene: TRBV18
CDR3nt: TGTGCCAGCTCACAACAACCGGGACAGAATTACCACGAGCAGTACTTC
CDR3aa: CASSQQPGQNYHEQYF

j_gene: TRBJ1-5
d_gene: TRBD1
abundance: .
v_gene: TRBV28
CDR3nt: TGTGCCAGCAGTCGTGGGGACAGGGTTCAGGTTCAGCCCCAGCATTTT
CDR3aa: CASSRGDRVQVQPQHF

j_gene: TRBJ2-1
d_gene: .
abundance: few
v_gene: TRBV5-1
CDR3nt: TGCGCCAGCAGCTTGGTTGGGAGCTCCTACAATGAGCAGTTCTTC
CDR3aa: CASSLVGSSYNEQFF

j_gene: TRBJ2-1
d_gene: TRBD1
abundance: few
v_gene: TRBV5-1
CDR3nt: TGCGCCAGCAGCTGGGGACAGGGATGGGGCGATGAGCAGTTCTTC
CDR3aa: CASSWGQGWGDEQFF

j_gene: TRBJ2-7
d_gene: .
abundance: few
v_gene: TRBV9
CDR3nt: TGTGCCAGCAGCGTAGGTCTAGTCGGAGGCCACGAGCAGTACTTC
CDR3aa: CASSVGLVGGHEQYF

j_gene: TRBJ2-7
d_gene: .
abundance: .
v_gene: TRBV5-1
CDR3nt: TGCGCCAGCAGCTTGACAGGGTACGAGCAGTACTTC
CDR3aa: CASSLTGYEQYF

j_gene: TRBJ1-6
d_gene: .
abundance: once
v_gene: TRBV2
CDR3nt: TGTGCCAGCAGTGTAGAGTCACCCCTCCACTTT
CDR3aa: CASSVESPLHF

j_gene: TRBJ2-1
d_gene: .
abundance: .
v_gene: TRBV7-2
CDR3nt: TGTGCCAGCAGCGTAATAGCGACTAGCTCCTACAATGAGCAGTTCTTC
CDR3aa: CASSVIATSSYNEQFF

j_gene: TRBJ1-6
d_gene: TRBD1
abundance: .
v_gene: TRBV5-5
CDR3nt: TGTGCCAGCAGCAAGGGTACAGGGGTGGGTTCACCCCTCCACTTT
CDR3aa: CASSKGTGVGSPLHF

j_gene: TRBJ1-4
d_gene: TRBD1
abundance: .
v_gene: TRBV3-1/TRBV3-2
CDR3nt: TGTGCCAGCAGCCAAGCGTGGACAGGGGGTAATGAAAAACTGTTTTTT
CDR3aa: CASSQAWTGGNEKLFF

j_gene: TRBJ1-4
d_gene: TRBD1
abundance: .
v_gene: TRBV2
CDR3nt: TGTGCCAGCCGCGATCGGACAGGGGTTGAAAAACTGTTTTTT
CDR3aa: CASRDRTGVEKLFF

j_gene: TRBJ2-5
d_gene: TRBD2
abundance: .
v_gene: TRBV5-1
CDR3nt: TGCGCCAGCAGCTTATTAGCGGGAGACGAGACCCAGTACTTC
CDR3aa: CASSLLAGDETQYF

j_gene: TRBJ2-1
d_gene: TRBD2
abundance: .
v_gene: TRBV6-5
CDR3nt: TGTGCCAGCAGTTTAAGCGGGGTATACAATGAGCAGTTCTTC
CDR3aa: CASSLSGVYNEQFF

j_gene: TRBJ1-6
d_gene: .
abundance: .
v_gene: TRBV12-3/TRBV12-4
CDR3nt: TGTGCCAGCAGTTTACAGTATTCACCCCTCCACTTT
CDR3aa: CASSLQYSPLHF